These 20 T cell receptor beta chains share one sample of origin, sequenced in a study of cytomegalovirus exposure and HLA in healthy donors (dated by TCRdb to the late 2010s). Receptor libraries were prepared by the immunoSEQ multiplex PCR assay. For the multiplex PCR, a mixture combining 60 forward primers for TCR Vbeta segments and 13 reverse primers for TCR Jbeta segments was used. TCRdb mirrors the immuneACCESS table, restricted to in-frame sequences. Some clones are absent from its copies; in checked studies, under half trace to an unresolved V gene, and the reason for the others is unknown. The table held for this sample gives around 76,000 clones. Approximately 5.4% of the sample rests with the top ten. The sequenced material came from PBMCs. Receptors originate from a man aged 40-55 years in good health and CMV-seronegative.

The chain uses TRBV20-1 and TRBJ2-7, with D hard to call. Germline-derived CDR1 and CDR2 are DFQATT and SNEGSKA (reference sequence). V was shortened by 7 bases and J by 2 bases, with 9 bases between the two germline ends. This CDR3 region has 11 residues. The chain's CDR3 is CSGGVTYEQYF. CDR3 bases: TGCAGTGGTGGAGTCACCTACGAGCAGTACTTC.

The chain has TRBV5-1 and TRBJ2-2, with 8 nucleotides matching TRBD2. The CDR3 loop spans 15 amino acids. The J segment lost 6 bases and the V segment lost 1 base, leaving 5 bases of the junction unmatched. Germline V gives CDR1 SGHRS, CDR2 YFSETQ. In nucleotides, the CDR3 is TGCGCCAGCAGCTTGACGGGAGGGACTTCCGGGGAGCTGTTTTTT. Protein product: CASSLTGGTSGELFF.

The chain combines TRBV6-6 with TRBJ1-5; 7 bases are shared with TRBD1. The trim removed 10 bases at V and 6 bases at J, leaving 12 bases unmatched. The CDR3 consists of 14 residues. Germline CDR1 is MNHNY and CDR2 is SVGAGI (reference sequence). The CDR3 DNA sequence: TGTGCCACCCATGGACAGGCCCCGGGTCAGCCCCAGCATTTT. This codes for CATHGQAPGQPQHF.

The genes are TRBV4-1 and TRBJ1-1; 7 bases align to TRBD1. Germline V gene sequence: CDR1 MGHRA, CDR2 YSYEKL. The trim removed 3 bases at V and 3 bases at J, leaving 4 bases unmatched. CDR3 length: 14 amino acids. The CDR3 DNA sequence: TGCGCCAGCAGCCAGACAGGGAGTTACACTGAAGCTTTCTTT. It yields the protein CASSQTGSYTEAFF.

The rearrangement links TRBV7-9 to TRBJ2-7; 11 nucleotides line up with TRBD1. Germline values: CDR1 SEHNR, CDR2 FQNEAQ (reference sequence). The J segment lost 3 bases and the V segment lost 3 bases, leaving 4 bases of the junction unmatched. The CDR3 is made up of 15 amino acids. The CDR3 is CASSLPGQGGYEQYF. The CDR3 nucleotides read TGTGCCAGCAGCTTGCCGGGACAGGGGGGCTACGAGCAGTACTTC.

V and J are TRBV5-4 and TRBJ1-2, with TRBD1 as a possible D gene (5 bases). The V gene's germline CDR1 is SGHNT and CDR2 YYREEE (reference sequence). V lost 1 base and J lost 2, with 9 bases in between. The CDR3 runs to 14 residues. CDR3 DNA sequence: TGTGCCAGCAGCTTGCCTGGGGGGAACTATGGCTACACCTTC. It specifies CASSLPGGNYGYTF. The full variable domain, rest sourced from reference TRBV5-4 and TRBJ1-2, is ETGVTQSPTHLIKTRGQQVTLRCSSQSGHNTVSWYQQALGQGPQFIFQYYREEENGRGNFPPRFSGLQFPNYSSELNVNALELDDSALYLCASSLPGGNYGYTFGSGTRLTVV.

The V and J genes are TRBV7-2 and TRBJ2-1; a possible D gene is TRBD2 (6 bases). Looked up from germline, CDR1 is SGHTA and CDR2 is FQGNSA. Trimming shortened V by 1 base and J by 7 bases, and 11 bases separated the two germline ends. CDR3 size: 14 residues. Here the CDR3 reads CASSLDRTTNEQFF. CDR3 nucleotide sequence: TGTGCCAGCAGCTTAGACCGGACTACAAATGAGCAGTTCTTC.

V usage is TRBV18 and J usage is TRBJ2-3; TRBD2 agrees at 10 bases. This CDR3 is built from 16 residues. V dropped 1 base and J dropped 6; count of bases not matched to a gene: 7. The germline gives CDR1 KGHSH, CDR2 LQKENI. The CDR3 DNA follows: TGTGCCAGCTCACCACTATCAGCGGGGGGGCCGGATACGCAGTATTTT. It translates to CASSPLSAGGPDTQYF.

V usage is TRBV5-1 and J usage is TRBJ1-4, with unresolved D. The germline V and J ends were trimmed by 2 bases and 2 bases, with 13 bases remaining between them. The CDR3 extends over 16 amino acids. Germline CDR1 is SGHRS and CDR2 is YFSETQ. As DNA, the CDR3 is TGCGCCAGCAGCTTATCACAACGTTGGACTAATGAAAAACTGTTTTTT. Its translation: CASSLSQRWTNEKLFF.

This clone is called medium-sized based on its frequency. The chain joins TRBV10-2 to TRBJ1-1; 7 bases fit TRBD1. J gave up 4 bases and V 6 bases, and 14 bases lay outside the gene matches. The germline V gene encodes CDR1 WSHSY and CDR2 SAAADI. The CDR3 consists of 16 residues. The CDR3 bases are TGCGCCAGCAGCCGAGTCCCTTATCAGGGGGGCACTGAAGCTTTCTTT. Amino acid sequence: CASSRVPYQGGTEAFF.

The CDR3 region is CAISEGRQGASYEQYF. The CDR3 DNA reads TGTGCCATCAGTGAGGGAAGACAGGGGGCGTCCTACGAGCAGTACTTC. The chain uses TRBV10-3 and TRBJ2-7, with 10 bases matching TRBD1. In germline, CDR1 is ENHRY, CDR2 SYGVKD. This CDR3 has 16 amino acids. J was trimmed by 1 base and V by 2 bases; bases with no gene match: 5.

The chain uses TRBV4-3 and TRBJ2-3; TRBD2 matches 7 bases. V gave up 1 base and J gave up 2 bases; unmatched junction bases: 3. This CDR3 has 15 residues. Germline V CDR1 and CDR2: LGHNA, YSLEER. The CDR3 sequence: CASSQGLADTDTQYF. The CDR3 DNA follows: TGCGCCAGCAGCCAAGGACTAGCAGACACAGATACGCAGTATTTT.

CDR3 nucleotides: TGTGCCAGCAGCTTGGCGGCAGGGGGCAATAATTCACCCCTCCACTTT. It specifies CASSLAAGGNNSPLHF. The J gene is TRBJ1-6, the V gene TRBV5-4; 8 bases fit TRBD1. The V gene's germline CDR1 is SGHNT and CDR2 YYREEE (reference sequence). The CDR3 covers 16 residues. V was clipped by 0 bases and J by 5 bases; unmatched bases: 4.

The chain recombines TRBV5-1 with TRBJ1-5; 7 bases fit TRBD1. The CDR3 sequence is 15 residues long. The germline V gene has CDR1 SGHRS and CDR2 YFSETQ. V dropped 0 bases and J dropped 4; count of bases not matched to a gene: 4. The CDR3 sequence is CASSLGDSSNQPQHF. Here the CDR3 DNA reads TGCGCCAGCAGCTTGGGGGACAGCTCTAATCAGCCCCAGCATTTT.

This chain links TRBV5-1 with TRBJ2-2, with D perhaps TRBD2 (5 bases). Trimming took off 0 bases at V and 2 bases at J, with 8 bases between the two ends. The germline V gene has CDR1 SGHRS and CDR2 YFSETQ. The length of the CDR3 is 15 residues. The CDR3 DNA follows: TGCGCCAGCAGCTTGGGGACTCTCAACACCGGGGAGCTGTTTTTT. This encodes CASSLGTLNTGELFF.

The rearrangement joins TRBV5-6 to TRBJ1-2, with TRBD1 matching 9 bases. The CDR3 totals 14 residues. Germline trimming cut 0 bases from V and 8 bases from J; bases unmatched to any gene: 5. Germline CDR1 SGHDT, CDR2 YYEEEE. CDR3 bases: TGTGCCAGCAGCTTGGTTACAGGGGGCACGGGCTACACCTTC. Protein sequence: CASSLVTGGTGYTF. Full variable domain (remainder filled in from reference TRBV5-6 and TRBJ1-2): DAGVTQSPTHLIKTRGQQVTLRCSPKSGHDTVSWYQQALGQGPQFIFQYYEEEERQRGNFPDRFSGHQFPNYSSELNVNALLLGDSALYLCASSLVTGGTGYTFGSGTRLTVV.

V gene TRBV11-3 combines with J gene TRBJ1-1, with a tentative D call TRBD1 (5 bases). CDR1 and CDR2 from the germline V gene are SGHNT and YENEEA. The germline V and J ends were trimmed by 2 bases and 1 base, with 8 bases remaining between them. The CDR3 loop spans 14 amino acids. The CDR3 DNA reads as TGTGCCAGCAGCTTATCAGGGAAGAACACTGAAGCTTTCTTT. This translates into CASSLSGKNTEAFF.

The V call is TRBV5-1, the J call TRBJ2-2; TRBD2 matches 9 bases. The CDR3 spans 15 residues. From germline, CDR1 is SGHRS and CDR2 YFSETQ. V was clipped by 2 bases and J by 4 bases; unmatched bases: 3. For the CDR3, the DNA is TGCGCCAGCAGCTTTAGCGGGGGAGTCACCGGGGAGCTGTTTTTT. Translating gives CASSFSGGVTGELFF.

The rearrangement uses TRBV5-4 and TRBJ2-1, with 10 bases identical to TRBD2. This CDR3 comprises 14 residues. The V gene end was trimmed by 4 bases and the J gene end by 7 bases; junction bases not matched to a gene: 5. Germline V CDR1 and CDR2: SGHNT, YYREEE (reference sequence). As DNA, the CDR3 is TGTGCCAGCAGCACACTAGCGGGAAGGAATGAGCAGTTCTTC. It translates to CASSTLAGRNEQFF.

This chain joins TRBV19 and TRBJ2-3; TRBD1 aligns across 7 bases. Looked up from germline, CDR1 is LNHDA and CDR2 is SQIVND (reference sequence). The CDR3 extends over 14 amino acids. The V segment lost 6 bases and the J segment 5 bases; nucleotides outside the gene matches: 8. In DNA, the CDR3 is TGTGCCAGTAGCCTTGACAGGGTGATAGATACGCAGTATTTT. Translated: CASSLDRVIDTQYF.